This entry lists 25 T cell receptor beta chains sequenced from one sample in a study of cytomegalovirus exposure and HLA in healthy donors. The PCR contained 60 Vbeta and 13 Jbeta primers. Produced via immunoSEQ multiplex PCR; TCRdb's table is partial and in-frame only. Seen here are 130,000 to 150,000 clones, approximately 80% observed once, and the top ten hold 2% to 3%. Sequenced material: PBMCs. The source of these receptors is a woman younger than 30 in good health and CMV-seropositive.

The V gene is TRBV6-1, the J gene TRBJ2-5, with D perhaps TRBD1 (6 bases). This CDR3 is built from 14 residues. V was pared by 6 bases and J by 5 bases, with 16 bases between. The V gene's germline CDR1 is MNHNS and CDR2 SASEGT. The CDR3: CASSGTGSGETQYF. The CDR3 DNA is TGTGCCAGCAGCGGAACAGGGTCTGGGGAGACCCAGTACTTC.

The chain combines TRBV2 with TRBJ2-3; possible D gene TRBD1, 5 bases. Between the trimmed V and J ends, which lost 6 bases and 3 bases, there was a span of 16 bases. The CDR3 length is 15 residues. CDR1 and CDR2 (germline): SNHLY, FYNNEI. In DNA, the CDR3 is TGTGCCAGCAGCATAGTTGGGGCCCAGACAGATACGCAGTATTTT. This gives the protein CASSIVGAQTDTQYF.

The chain combines TRBV5-1 with TRBJ2-1; 8 bases line up with TRBD2. Trimming at V came to 7 bases and at J to 8 bases, leaving 14 bases not matched to a gene. CDR1 SGHRS and CDR2 YFSETQ come from the germline V gene. CDR3 length: 15 residues. The CDR3 loop is CASSERGRLVDEQFF. For the CDR3, the DNA is TGCGCCAGCTCAGAGCGGGGGCGGCTTGTAGATGAGCAGTTCTTC.

In its sample, this clone was seen once. The genes are TRBV28 and TRBJ2-3; TRBD2 might be the D (6 bases). The CDR3 covers 16 residues. With 2 bases removed from V and 1 base from J, the gap between germline ends came to 13 bases. CDR1 and CDR2 from the germline V gene are MDHEN and SYDVKM. The CDR3 reads CASSLPTGVGTDTQYF. The CDR3 DNA is TGTGCCAGCAGTTTACCCACGGGGGTCGGCACAGATACGCAGTATTTT.

This chain joins TRBV5-5 and TRBJ2-1; TRBD2 aligns across 9 bases. V lost 3 bases, J lost 2 bases, and 6 bases stayed unmatched. Germline CDR1 SGHKS, CDR2 YYEKEE (reference sequence). This CDR3 region has 16 residues. The chain's CDR3 is CASSSIAGAPYNEQFF. The DNA for the CDR3 is TGTGCCAGCAGCTCCATAGCGGGGGCGCCCTACAATGAGCAGTTCTTC.

V is TRBV6-5 and J is TRBJ1-2, with D possibly TRBD1 on 5 matching bases. Germline values: CDR1 MNHEY, CDR2 SVGAGI. The V gene lost 3 bases and the J gene lost 2 bases, with 16 bases spanning the gap. This CDR3 spans 16 amino acids. The CDR3 loop is CASSYYRTGGNYGYTF. CDR3 nucleotide sequence: TGTGCCAGCAGTTATTATCGGACTGGGGGGAACTATGGCTACACCTTC.

This chain links TRBV6-1 with TRBJ2-2; D might be TRBD1 (5 bases). V lost 7 bases and J 5 bases, leaving 17 bases between the germline ends. CDR3 length: 15 amino acids. CDR1 and CDR2 (germline): MNHNS, SASEGT. For the CDR3, the DNA is TGTGCCAGCAACCAGGGCCCCCCGCTTACCGGGGAGCTGTTTTTT. It encodes CASNQGPPLTGELFF.

The genes are TRBV6-5 and TRBJ1-5; unclear D gene. Trimming pared 5 bases from V and 6 bases from J, leaving 11 bases between. Germline V CDR1 and CDR2: MNHEY, SVGAGI. The CDR3 consists of 13 residues. CDR3 sequence: CASSNSGGQPQHF. CDR3 bases: TGTGCCAGCAGTAACAGCGGCGGTCAGCCCCAGCATTTT.

This sequence joins TRBV19 and TRBJ1-2; 9 positions agree with TRBD1. With 7 bases clipped from V and 7 bases from J, the junction kept 7 bases outside the gene matches. The CDR3 is made up of 13 amino acids. Looked up from germline, CDR1 is LNHDA and CDR2 is SQIVND (reference sequence). The CDR3 DNA reads TGTGCCAGTAATCCGGGACAGGGTTTTGGCTACACCTTC. Protein sequence: CASNPGQGFGYTF.

The chain couples TRBV7-2 to TRBJ2-7, with 10 positions matching TRBD1. The CDR3 is 15 amino acids. Per germline, CDR1 SGHTA and CDR2 FQGNSA. V was pared by 5 bases and J by 2 bases, with 6 bases of the junction left unmatched. DNA of the CDR3: TGTGCCAGCAGCCTAGGAGGGACAGGGGCCTACGAGCAGTACTTC. Protein: CASSLGGTGAYEQYF. The full variable domain, in which reference TRBV7-2 and TRBJ2-7 provide the parts outside the CDR3, is GAGVSQSPSNKVTEKGKDVELRCDPISGHTALYWYRQSLGQGLEFLIYFQGNSAPDKSGLPSDRFSAERTGGSVSTLTIQRTQQEDSAVYLCASSLGGTGAYEQYFGPGTRLTVT.

The chain employs TRBV5-6 and TRBJ2-5; 11 bases fit TRBD2. Germline-derived CDR1 and CDR2 are SGHDT and YYEEEE. After removal of 0 bases from V and 0 bases from J, the junction contained 4 bases not matched to a gene. This CDR3 has 17 amino acids. The CDR3 coding sequence is TGTGCCAGCAGCTTGGGACTAGCGGGGACCTACCAAGAGACCCAGTACTTC. Its protein product is CASSLGLAGTYQETQYF.

This clone was recorded only once. V is TRBV27 and J is TRBJ2-5; D remains unclear. The CDR3 has 15 amino acids. Germline V gives CDR1 MNHEY, CDR2 SMNVEV (reference sequence). The V and J ends lost 4 bases and 5 bases respectively, with 17 bases between them. The CDR3, as DNA: TGTGCCAGCAGTTCCGCGATGGCCCTAGTGGAGACCCAGTACTTC. As protein: CASSSAMALVETQYF.

This chain joins TRBV5-1 and TRBJ2-1; 8 bases are a match to TRBD2. The V gene's germline CDR1 is SGHRS and CDR2 YFSETQ. V shed 3 bases, J shed 4 bases, and the junction held 6 bases outside the gene matches. The CDR3 spans 15 residues. Here the CDR3 DNA reads TGCGCCAGCAGCTCCGTGGCGGGGGGATACAATGAGCAGTTCTTC. Its translation is CASSSVAGGYNEQFF.

The chain carries TRBV11-2 and TRBJ1-1; the D gene is possibly TRBD1 (5 bases). This CDR3 is built from 14 residues. V was clipped by 4 bases and J by 7 bases, with 16 bases between them. The germline gives CDR1 SGHAT, CDR2 FQNNGV. The CDR3 DNA reads TGTGCCAGCAGCTCAACTAGGGACTTCTTTGAAGCTTTCTTT. This encodes CASSSTRDFFEAFF.

The chain combines TRBV4-3 with TRBJ1-2; D not certain. The length of the CDR3 is 16 residues. V was clipped by 1 base and J by 0 bases, with 12 bases between them. Germline loops: CDR1 LGHNA, CDR2 YSLEER. The CDR3 spells CASSQAAGSPNYGYTF. The CDR3 DNA reads as TGCGCCAGCAGCCAAGCCGCCGGGTCTCCTAACTATGGCTACACCTTC.

This clone was detected only a few times. The chain is built from TRBV19 and TRBJ1-1, with D possibly TRBD1 on 6 matching bases. The V gene lost 5 bases and the J gene lost 1 base, with 8 bases spanning the gap. This CDR3 is 13 amino acids long. CDR1 and CDR2 from the germline V gene are LNHDA and SQIVND (reference sequence). CDR3 sequence reads: CASSLGQNTEAFF. The CDR3 DNA follows: TGTGCCAGTAGTTTGGGACAGAACACTGAAGCTTTCTTT.

This sequence joins TRBV5-1 and TRBJ1-3; possibly TRBD1 for D (6 bases). V was pared by 4 bases and J by 0 bases, with 11 bases between. There are 15 residues in the CDR3. CDR1 is SGHRS and CDR2 is YFSETQ in the germline V gene. CDR3 coding DNA: TGCGCCAGCAGCAGATCAGGGGTCTCTGGAAACACCATATATTTT. As protein: CASSRSGVSGNTIYF.

The chain links TRBV10-2 to TRBJ1-1; D gene uncertain. With 6 bases removed from V and 1 base from J, the gap between germline ends came to 15 bases. CDR1 and CDR2 from the germline V gene are WSHSY and SAAADI. The CDR3 is 15 residues long. Here the CDR3 reads CASRHPTTRNTEAFF. In DNA form, the CDR3 reads TGCGCCAGCAGACACCCGACGACACGGAACACTGAAGCTTTCTTT.

CDR3 protein: CASKGRVNQPQHF. The CDR3 region has the DNA TGTGCCAGTAAGGGCAGGGTCAATCAGCCCCAGCATTTT. This chain connects TRBV19 to TRBJ1-5; a weak D match, TRBD1 (5 bases). The germline CDR1 and CDR2 sequences are LNHDA and SQIVND (reference sequence). CDR3 size: 13 residues. Trimming stripped 7 bases from V and 3 bases from J, with 10 bases between. Together with reference TRBV19 and TRBJ1-5, the CDR3 gives the full variable domain: DGGITQSPKYLFRKEGQNVTLSCEQNLNHDAMYWYRQDPGQGLRLIYYSQIVNDFQKGDIAEGYSVSREKKESFPLTVTSAQKNPTAFYLCASKGRVNQPQHFGDGTRLSIL.

The J gene is TRBJ2-1, the V gene TRBV19, with D possibly matching TRBD1 (6 bases). V lost 5 bases, J lost 2 bases, and 13 bases lay in between. Per germline, CDR1 LNHDA and CDR2 SQIVND (reference sequence). The CDR3 has 15 amino acids. The CDR3 DNA reads TGTGCCAGTAGTCCAACAGGGCCCCCCTACAATGAGCAGTTCTTC. Amino acids: CASSPTGPPYNEQFF. The whole variable domain, remainder taken from reference TRBV19 and TRBJ2-1, is DGGITQSPKYLFRKEGQNVTLSCEQNLNHDAMYWYRQDPGQGLRLIYYSQIVNDFQKGDIAEGYSVSREKKESFPLTVTSAQKNPTAFYLCASSPTGPPYNEQFFGPGTRLTVL.

The V call is TRBV7-7, the J call TRBJ2-1; TRBD1 might be the D (6 bases). V was pared by 2 bases and J by 10 bases, with 39 bases between. This CDR3 region has 22 residues. CDR1 is SSHAT and CDR2 is FNYEAQ in the germline V gene (reference sequence). This CDR3 reads CASSLLRLGAGVTWTPCAEQFF. The CDR3 DNA is TGTGCCAGCAGCTTATTACGGTTGGGGGCAGGGGTGACCTGGACACCATGCGCGGAGCAGTTCTTC.

The V and J genes are TRBV11-3 and TRBJ2-3; D might be TRBD1 (6 bases). Deletions cut 5 bases from V and 0 bases from J, with 18 bases between. CDR1 and CDR2 (germline): SGHNT, YENEEA. CDR3 size: 17 residues. The CDR3 reads CASSLSLGASSTDTQYF. The CDR3 DNA reads TGTGCCAGCAGCCTTTCCCTGGGGGCGAGTAGCACAGATACGCAGTATTTT. The full variable domain, with the rest looked up from reference TRBV11-3 and TRBJ2-3, is EAGVVQSPRYKIIEKKQPVAFWCNPISGHNTLYWYLQNLGQGPELLIRYENEEAVDDSQLPKDRFSAERLKGVDSTLKIQPAELGDSAVYLCASSLSLGASSTDTQYFGPGTRLTVL.

The chain is built from TRBV15 and TRBJ1-2, with TRBD1 as a possible D gene (5 bases). V was pared by 0 bases and J by 8 bases, with 19 bases between. CDR3 length: 16 residues. Germline V gives CDR1 LNHNV, CDR2 YYDKDF (reference sequence). Written as DNA, the CDR3 is TGTGCCACCAGCAGAGATCTCCCTTCCCAGGGAGGGGGCTACACCTTC. Amino acids: CATSRDLPSQGGGYTF.

This clone has a single count. The chain links TRBV10-2 to TRBJ1-6; TRBD1 is a possible D gene (6 bases). The CDR3 loop spans 15 amino acids. V was pared by 3 bases and J by 10 bases, with 16 bases between. The germline gives CDR1 WSHSY, CDR2 SAAADI. The CDR3 bases are TGCGCCAGCAGTGAAGGCGGAGAGGGGGACTCACCCCTCCACTTT. Translating it yields CASSEGGEGDSPLHF.

The chain employs TRBV6-5 and TRBJ2-2, with D tentatively TRBD2 (5 bases). The germline V gene encodes CDR1 MNHEY and CDR2 SVGAGI. The CDR3 has 15 residues. V lost 6 bases and J lost 5, with 16 bases in between. CDR3 bases: TGTGCCAGCAGCGTTATTCGTAGAGGGACCGGGGAGCTGTTTTTT. This encodes CASSVIRRGTGELFF.